These 12 T cell receptor beta chains were all obtained from the same sample, sequenced in a study of Ad26.COV2.S vaccination and SARS-CoV-2 variants. Profiling relied on immunoSEQ multiplex PCR, and the TCRdb table lists in-frame clones only, not all of them. In the table there are about 440,000 clones, about 92% of which are singletons. Regarding treatment: roughly 19 received Ad26.COV2.S at low or high dose, single or two shots; about 5 received placebo; per-sample allocation not given. Samples were taken on day 63 after the first vaccine or placebo injection. Sequenced here: peripheral blood, sampled in a trial of Ad26.COV2.S vaccine versus placebo. These receptors all come from a person between 18 and 65 years old who received the Ad26.COV2.S COVID-19 vaccine or a placebo.

CDR3 residues: CSVEPRGFYNNEQFF. The DNA for the CDR3 is TGCAGCGTTGAGCCCCGGGGGTTCTACAACAATGAGCAGTTCTTC. The chain carries TRBV29-1 and TRBJ2-1; TRBD2 might be the D (6 bases). This CDR3 spans 15 amino acids. Deletions cut 3 bases from V and 5 bases from J, with 17 bases between. Germline-derived CDR1 and CDR2 are SQVTM and ANQGSEA.

CDR3 DNA: TGTGCCAGTAGTGCGTCGACTAGCGGGAGAAACGAGCAGTACTTC. The encoded protein is CASSASTSGRNEQYF. The chain employs TRBV19 and TRBJ2-7; 12 nucleotides line up with TRBD2. Germline V CDR1 and CDR2: LNHDA, SQIVND (reference sequence). The CDR3 covers 15 residues. With V trimmed by 5 bases and J by 5 bases, 7 bases remained unmatched.

The J gene is TRBJ2-2, the V gene TRBV7-3, with TRBD2 identical over 8 bases. The germline V gene encodes CDR1 SGHTA and CDR2 FQGTGA. V trimming: 0 bases; J trimming: 2 bases; junction bases outside the gene matches: 8. The length of the CDR3 is 18 residues. CDR3 residues: CASSLTGVAGLNTGELFF. The DNA of the CDR3 is TGTGCCAGCAGCTTAACGGGAGTAGCGGGACTAAACACCGGGGAGCTGTTTTTT. The variable domain in full, with the rest retrieved from reference TRBV7-3 and TRBJ2-2, is GAGVSQTPSNKVTEKGKYVELRCDPISGHTALYWYRQSLGQGPEFLIYFQGTGAADDSGLPNDRFFAVRPEGSVSTLKIQRTERGDSAVYLCASSLTGVAGLNTGELFFGEGSRLTVL.

The chain combines TRBV6-5 with TRBJ1-4, with D maybe TRBD1 (6 bases). V was trimmed by 5 bases and J by 8 bases, leaving 15 bases between them. The length of the CDR3 is 14 residues. Germline-derived CDR1 and CDR2 are MNHEY and SVGAGI. DNA of the CDR3: TGTGCCAGCAGTCCAAGGGGGAAAGGAGAAAAACTGTTTTTT. This gives the protein CASSPRGKGEKLFF.

This clone appeared a single time. This specimen includes other DNA sequences encoding the same CDR3. The CDR3 coding sequence is TGTGCCAGCAGTTTGAGCAATGAGCAGTTCTTC. Its translation: CASSLSNEQFF. The chain employs TRBV6-2 or TRBV6-3 and TRBJ2-1, with D unclear. Trimming left V 4 bases short and J 6 bases short, with 4 bases between. CDR3 size: 11 residues. Looked up from germline, CDR1 is MNHEY and CDR2 is SVGEGT.

This chain joins TRBV9 and TRBJ2-3; TRBD2 matches at 8 bases. Germline CDR1 SGDLS, CDR2 YYNGEE. V shed 7 bases and J 4 bases; nucleotides not matched to a gene: 14. The CDR3 is 16 residues long. CDR3 protein: CASGGESGSIADTQYF. CDR3 DNA sequence: TGTGCCAGCGGTGGAGAGAGCGGGAGTATTGCAGATACGCAGTATTTT.

This clone appeared once. The rearrangement joins TRBV5-4 to TRBJ2-2; D is ambiguous. Trimming stripped 4 bases from V and 7 bases from J, with 14 bases between. Germline CDR1 and CDR2: SGHNT and YYREEE (reference sequence). The CDR3 consists of 14 residues. CDR3 amino acids: CASSAISLGGELFF. DNA for the CDR3: TGTGCCAGCAGCGCCATTTCTCTGGGCGGGGAGCTGTTTTTT.

The chain employs TRBV9 and TRBJ2-3; D call uncertain. Germline CDR1 and CDR2: SGDLS and YYNGEE. V dropped 0 bases and J dropped 3 bases, with 11 bases sitting between them. This CDR3 spans 15 amino acids. The CDR3 loop reads CASSVAARLTDTQYF. In DNA form, the CDR3 reads TGTGCCAGCAGCGTAGCCGCCCGATTAACAGATACGCAGTATTTT.

A single count supports this clone. The chain employs TRBV25-1 and TRBJ2-3; the match to TRBD2 covers 8 bases. This CDR3 is built from 15 residues. Germline V lookup: CDR1 MGHDK, CDR2 SYGVNS. Germline trimming cut 3 bases from V and 9 bases from J; bases unmatched to any gene: 11. The DNA for the CDR3 is TGTGCCAGCAGTGACGGGAGGGCCAAGGGGAGCACGCAGTATTTT. Protein sequence: CASSDGRAKGSTQYF.

This clone was recorded only once. The rearrangement links TRBV19 to TRBJ2-7; 12 bases are a match to TRBD2. V trimming: 6 bases; J trimming: 5 bases; junction bases outside the gene matches: 5. CDR1 LNHDA and CDR2 SQIVND come from the germline V gene (reference sequence). The length of the CDR3 is 14 residues. CDR3 nucleotides: TGTGCCAGTAGGACTAGCGGGAGCGGTAACGAGCAGTACTTC. Its protein is CASRTSGSGNEQYF.

The chain carries TRBV11-2 and TRBJ1-2, with D tentatively TRBD1 (6 bases). The CDR3 is made up of 14 amino acids. Trimming pared 0 bases from V and 8 bases from J, leaving 13 bases between. CDR1 SGHAT and CDR2 FQNNGV come from the germline V gene. The CDR3 protein is CASSLDQGREGYTF. The DNA of the CDR3 is TGTGCCAGCAGCTTAGATCAGGGGAGGGAGGGCTACACCTTC.

This chain connects TRBV20-1 to TRBJ2-3; TRBD1 agrees at 7 bases. The CDR3 totals 14 residues. CDR1 and CDR2 (germline): DFQATT, SNEGSKA (reference sequence). Losses at the gene ends were 3 bases for V and 7 bases for J; bases not matched to a gene: 10. CDR3 amino acids: CSASRPGGGYTQYF. As DNA, the CDR3 is TGCAGTGCTAGTCGCCCAGGGGGTGGGTATACGCAGTATTTT.